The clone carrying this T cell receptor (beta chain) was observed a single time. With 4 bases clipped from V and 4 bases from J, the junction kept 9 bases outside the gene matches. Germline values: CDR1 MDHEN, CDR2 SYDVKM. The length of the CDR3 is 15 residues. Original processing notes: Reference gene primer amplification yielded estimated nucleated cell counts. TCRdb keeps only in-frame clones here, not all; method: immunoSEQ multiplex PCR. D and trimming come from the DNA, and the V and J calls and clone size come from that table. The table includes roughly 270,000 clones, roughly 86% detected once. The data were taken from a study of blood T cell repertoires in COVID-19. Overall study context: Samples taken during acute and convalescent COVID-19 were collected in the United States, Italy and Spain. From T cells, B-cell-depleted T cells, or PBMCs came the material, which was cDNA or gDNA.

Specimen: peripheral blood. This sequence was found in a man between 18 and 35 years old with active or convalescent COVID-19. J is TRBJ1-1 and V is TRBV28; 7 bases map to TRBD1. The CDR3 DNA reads TGTGCCAGCAGTTCCTCCGACAGGGCGGCCACTGAAGCTTTCTTT. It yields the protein CASSSSDRAATEAFF. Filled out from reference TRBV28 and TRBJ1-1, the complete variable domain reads DVKVTQSSRYLVKRTGEKVFLECVQDMDHENMFWYRQDPGLGLRLIYFSYDVKMKEKGDIPEGYSVSREKKERFSLILESASTNQTSMYLCASSSSDRAATEAFFGQGTRLTVV.